This T cell receptor beta chain was profiled in a study of CD4 and CD8 cells across lung adenocarcinoma regions. Looked up from germline, CDR1 is LGHNA and CDR2 is YNFKEQ. This CDR3 comprises 17 residues. TCRdb re-called the PCR reads with MiXCR, one entry per CDR3 protein. The sample consists of 15,000 to 20,000 distinct CDR3 sequences, around 50% of them appearing once. Localized lung adenocarcinoma, a non-small cell lung cancer, affected the donors. The J gene is TRBJ2-5, the V gene TRBV4-2, with 10 nucleotides matching TRBD2. The closer fit of TRBJ2-7 to the DNA end suggests the J call may be wrong. Sequenced input: CD8+ T cells from the margin of a lung tumor. The receptor was isolated from a male donor with lung adenocarcinoma. The CD4 and CD8 labels of this study may be unreliable. The CDR3 is CASSQDGLAGVSYEQYF. The CDR3 DNA sequence: TGTGCCAGCAGCCAAGATGGGCTAGCGGGAGTTTCCTACGAGCAGTACTTC.